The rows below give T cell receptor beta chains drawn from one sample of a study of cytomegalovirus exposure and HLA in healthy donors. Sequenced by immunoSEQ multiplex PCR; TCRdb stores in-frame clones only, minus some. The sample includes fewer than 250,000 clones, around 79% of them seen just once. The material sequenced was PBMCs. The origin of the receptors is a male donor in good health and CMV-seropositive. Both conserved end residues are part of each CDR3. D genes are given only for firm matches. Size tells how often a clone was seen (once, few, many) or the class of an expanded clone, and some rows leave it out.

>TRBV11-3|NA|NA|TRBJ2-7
TGTGCCAGCAGCCCTTCAGCGAGCTCCTACGAGCAGTACTTC
CASSPSASSYEQYF
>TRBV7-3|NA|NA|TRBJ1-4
TGTGCCAGCAGCTTCGGGGCTAATGAAAAACTGTTTTTT
CASSFGANEKLFF
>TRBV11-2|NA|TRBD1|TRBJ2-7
TGTGCCAGCAGCTTAGGGGGACAGGCTACCTACGAGCAGTACTTC
CASSLGGQATYEQYF
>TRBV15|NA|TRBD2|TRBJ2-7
TGTGCCACCAGCAGAGCAGGACTAGCGGGACTGTACTTC
CATSRAGLAGLYF
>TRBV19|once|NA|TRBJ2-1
TGTGCCAGTAGTATCACCTCGTGGGAGGCTTTACACAATGAGCAGTTCTTC
CASSITSWEALHNEQFF
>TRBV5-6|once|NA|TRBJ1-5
TGTGCCAGCAGCCGAGTCGCGGGGGATCAGCCCCAGCATTTT
CASSRVAGDQPQHF
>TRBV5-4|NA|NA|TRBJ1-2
TGTGCCAGCAGCGCGATTGTTGGCTATGGCTACACCTTC
CASSAIVGYGYTF
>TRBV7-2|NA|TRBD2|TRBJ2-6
TGTGCCAGCAGCTTTACCGGGACTATCAACGTCCTGACTTTC
CASSFTGTINVLTF
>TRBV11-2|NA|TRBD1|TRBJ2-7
TGTGCCAGCAGCTTAGATTGGGACAGGGGGGCCTACGAGCAGTACTTC
CASSLDWDRGAYEQYF
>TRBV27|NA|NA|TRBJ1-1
TGTGCCAGCAGAGCAGGGTTTGAGAACACTGAAGCTTTCTTT
CASRAGFENTEAFF
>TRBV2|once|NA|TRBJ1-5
TGTGCCAGCAGTGGTGCGTTTCTCTATCAGCCCCAGCATTTT
CASSGAFLYQPQHF
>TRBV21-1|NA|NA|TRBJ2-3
TGTGCCAGCAGCAAAGGTCGGGGACACCGCACAGATACGCAGTATTTT
CASSKGRGHRTDTQYF
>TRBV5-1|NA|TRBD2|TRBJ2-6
TGCGCCAGCAGCTTAGCGACTAGCGGGGGGCTCGGGGCCAACGTCCTGACTTTC
CASSLATSGGLGANVLTF
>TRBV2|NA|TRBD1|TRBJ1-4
TGTGCCAGCAGTGAACAAGGGGGCGCAACAAATGAAAAACTGTTTTTT
CASSEQGGATNEKLFF
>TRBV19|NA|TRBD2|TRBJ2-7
TGTGCCAGTAGTATAGTTGCGGGAGAGAACGAGCAGTACTTC
CASSIVAGENEQYF
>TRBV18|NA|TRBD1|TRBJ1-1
TGTGCCAGCTCACCCAGGACAGGGGGGACTGGCACTGAAGCTTTCTTT
CASSPRTGGTGTEAFF
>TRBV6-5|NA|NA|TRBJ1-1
TGTGCCAGCAGTTACTTCGACAGGAACACTGAAGCTTTCTTT
CASSYFDRNTEAFF
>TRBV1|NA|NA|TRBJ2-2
TGCACCAGCAGCCGAGCCGGGACTAGTGTTTTTTCGAGAACCGGGGAGCTGTTTTTT
CTSSRAGTSVFSRTGELFF
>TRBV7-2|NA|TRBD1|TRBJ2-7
TGTGCCAGCAGCTTAGCCGAGACAGGGTATGGCTACGAGCAGTACTTC
CASSLAETGYGYEQYF
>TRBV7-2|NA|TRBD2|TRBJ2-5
TGTGCCAGCAGCGACTCGGGGAGGGCCCAGTACTTC
CASSDSGRAQYF
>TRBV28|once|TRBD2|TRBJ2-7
TGTGCCAGCAGTTCGGGACTAGCGGGGACCTACGAGCAGTACTTC
CASSSGLAGTYEQYF
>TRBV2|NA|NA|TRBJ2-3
TGTGCCAGCAGTGAAGCGCGGACTAGCACAGATACGCAGTATTTT
CASSEARTSTDTQYF
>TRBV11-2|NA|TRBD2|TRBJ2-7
TGTGCCAGCAGCTTAGTACGAGGGGCAAGCGGGAGGACGTACGAGCAGTACTTC
CASSLVRGASGRTYEQYF
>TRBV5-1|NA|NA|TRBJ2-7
TGCGCCAGCAGCTTCTTACAGGGCTCCACCTACGAGCAGTACTTC
CASSFLQGSTYEQYF
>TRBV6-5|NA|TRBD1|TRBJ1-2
TGTGCCAGCACCCGCGGGGACAGATGGTATGGCTACACCTTC
CASTRGDRWYGYTF
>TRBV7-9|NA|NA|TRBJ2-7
TGTGCCAGCAGCTTAGATTCCGCGTACGAGCAGTACTTC
CASSLDSAYEQYF
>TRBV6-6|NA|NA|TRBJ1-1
TGTGCCAGCAGAATCCGGGGGGCGACTGAAGCTTTCTTT
CASRIRGATEAFF
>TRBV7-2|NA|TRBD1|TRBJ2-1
TGTGCCAGCAGCTTAGTCCCTCGGGCCAGGGGGTTCGCTGAGCAGTTCTTC
CASSLVPRARGFAEQFF
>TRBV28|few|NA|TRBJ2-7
TGTGCCACCCGAGGGCTCTACGAGCAGTACTTC
CATRGLYEQYF
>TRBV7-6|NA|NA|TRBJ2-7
TGTGCCAGCAGCTCCGAGAGGGGGTACGAGCAGTACTTC
CASSSERGYEQYF
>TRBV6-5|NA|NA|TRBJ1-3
TGTGCCAGCTTTGGGGCCCTCTCTGGAAACACCATATATTTT
CASFGALSGNTIYF
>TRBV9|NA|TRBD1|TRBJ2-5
TGTGCCAGCAGCGGACAGACAGGGGGCAGCGAGACCCAGTACTTC
CASSGQTGGSETQYF
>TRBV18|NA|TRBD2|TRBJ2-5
TGTGCCAGCTCACCCGGGACTAGCCGGGAGACCCAGTACTTC
CASSPGTSRETQYF
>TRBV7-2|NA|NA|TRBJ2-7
TGTGCCAGCAGCCTCCCGACAGTCTACGAGCAGTACTTC
CASSLPTVYEQYF
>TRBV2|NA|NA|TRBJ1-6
TGTGCCAGCAGCACGGACAGATCCTATAATTCACCCCTCCACTTT
CASSTDRSYNSPLHF
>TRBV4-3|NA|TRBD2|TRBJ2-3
TGCGCCAGCAGCCAAGATCCTAGCGGGGCCACAGATACGCAGTATTTT
CASSQDPSGATDTQYF
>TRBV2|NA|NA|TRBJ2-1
TGTGCCAGCATTGGGAGAATTTTCTACAATGAGCAGTTCTTC
CASIGRIFYNEQFF
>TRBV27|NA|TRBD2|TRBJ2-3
TGTGCCAGCAGTTTCGGGGGGTCGGGCCCAGATACGCAGTATTTT
CASSFGGSGPDTQYF
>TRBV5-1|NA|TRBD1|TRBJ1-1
TGCGCCAGCATTAGGTCGGGGACAGGGGGAGATACTGAAGCTTTCTTT
CASIRSGTGGDTEAFF
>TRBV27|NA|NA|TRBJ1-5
TGTGCCAGCAGTCCCCGAAGGGCCGCGGGGTTGAGCGGGAGCAATCAGCCCCAGCATTTT
CASSPRRAAGLSGSNQPQHF
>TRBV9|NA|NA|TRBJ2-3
TGTGCCAGCAGCGTAGGACAGCCCCGCACAGATACGCAGTATTTT
CASSVGQPRTDTQYF
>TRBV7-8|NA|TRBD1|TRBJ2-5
TGTGCCAGCAGCTCGTCGGGACAGCCGGATTACTTC
CASSSSGQPDYF